The present T cell receptor beta chain was sequenced within a study of T cell responses to AZD1222 COVID-19 vaccine. Assay: immunoSEQ multiplex PCR; the TCRdb copy retains only in-frame clones and omits some. The sample carries over 110,000 clones, roughly nine tenths recorded once. The receptor comes from an adult who received the AZD1222 COVID-19 vaccine. Sequencing used peripheral blood, obtained 28 days after the second AZD1222 dose.

The CDR3 here is CSVSQGQANTEAFF. CDR3 nucleotide sequence: TGCAGCGTTTCCCAAGGACAGGCGAACACTGAAGCTTTCTTT. The rearrangement uses TRBV29-1 and TRBJ1-1; 7 nucleotides align to TRBD1. The germline gives CDR1 SQVTM, CDR2 ANQGSEA. The CDR3 extends over 14 amino acids. After removal of 5 bases from V and 1 base from J, the junction contained 7 bases not matched to a gene.